Following are 16 T cell receptor beta chains from one sample sequenced in a study of blood T cell repertoires in COVID-19. The assay was immunoSEQ multiplex PCR, and TCRdb's table has in-frame clones only and misses some. The sample shows fewer than 350,000 clones, 87% of them seen only once. Sample: PBMCs or T cells enriched from blood (not recorded which). The receptors come from a woman aged 40 to 49 who had recovered from COVID-19.

This clone has a single count. This rearrangement joins TRBV3-1 (or the pseudogene TRBV3-2) to TRBJ2-7; tentatively, D is TRBD1 (5 bases). V was trimmed by 4 bases and J by 2 bases, leaving 15 bases between them. CDR1 is LGHDT, CDR2 YNNKEL, per germline (reference sequence). This CDR3 has 15 amino acids. This CDR3 reads CASSPDTLSPYEQYF. In DNA form, the CDR3 reads TGTGCCAGCAGCCCGGACACCCTATCCCCCTACGAGCAGTACTTC.

This rearrangement joins TRBV5-1 to TRBJ2-7; D is perhaps TRBD2 (6 bases). The CDR3 contains 14 residues. Germline V CDR1 and CDR2: SGHRS, YFSETQ. V was cut by 2 bases and J by 9 bases, with 18 bases left in between. In DNA form, the CDR3 reads TGCGCCAGCAGCTTCGGGGGACCTCCCCTTGGGCAGTACTTC. This sequence encodes CASSFGGPPLGQYF. The full variable domain, its missing parts supplied by reference TRBV5-1 and TRBJ2-7, is KAGVTQTPRYLIKTRGQQVTLSCSPISGHRSVSWYQQTPGQGLQFLFEYFSETQRNKGNFPGRFSGRQFSNSRSEMNVSTLELGDSALYLCASSFGGPPLGQYFGPGTRLTVT.

The chain links TRBV27 to TRBJ1-2, with TRBD1 matching over 8 bases. The V segment lost 5 bases and the J segment 4 bases; nucleotides outside the gene matches: 3. Germline V gene lookup returns CDR1 MNHEY and CDR2 SMNVEV (reference sequence). The CDR3 is made up of 13 amino acids. The CDR3 DNA reads as TGTGCCAGCAGTGGACAGGGAGTCTATGGCTACACCTTC. This gives the protein CASSGQGVYGYTF.

The chain links TRBV19 to TRBJ1-1, with D unclear. The germline V gene has CDR1 LNHDA and CDR2 SQIVND (reference sequence). The V end was cut by 5 bases, the J end by 0 bases, with 7 bases between. The CDR3 covers 13 residues. The CDR3 DNA reads TGTGCCAGTAGTGCGGCCATGAACACTGAAGCTTTCTTT. Its translation is CASSAAMNTEAFF. The whole variable domain, remainder taken from reference TRBV19 and TRBJ1-1, is DGGITQSPKYLFRKEGQNVTLSCEQNLNHDAMYWYRQDPGQGLRLIYYSQIVNDFQKGDIAEGYSVSREKKESFPLTVTSAQKNPTAFYLCASSAAMNTEAFFGQGTRLTVV.

The V call is TRBV7-8, the J call TRBJ2-2, with 7 bases fitting TRBD1. The trim removed 5 bases at V and 7 bases at J, leaving 10 bases unmatched. This CDR3 is built from 15 residues. CDR1 is SGHVS, CDR2 FQNEAQ, per germline. CDR3 bases: TGTGCCAGCAGCGAAGAGGGACAGTGGGACGGGGAGCTGTTTTTT. This gives the protein CASSEEGQWDGELFF.

This clone occurred once. This chain uses TRBV18 with TRBJ2-1; perhaps TRBD2 as D (5 bases). This CDR3 has 14 amino acids. CDR1 KGHSH and CDR2 LQKENI come from the germline V gene. V lost 10 bases, J lost 2 bases, and 15 bases lay in between. DNA of the CDR3: TGTGCCACCGCGGGCAGCCGAACCTACAATGAGCAGTTCTTC. Translation: CATAGSRTYNEQFF.

The V gene is TRBV2, the J gene TRBJ1-5; the D gene is possibly TRBD1 (5 bases). V was pared by 5 bases and J by 5 bases, with 13 bases between. This CDR3 region has 14 residues. CDR1 and CDR2 from the germline V gene are SNHLY and FYNNEI. DNA of the CDR3: TGTGCCAGCAGTTCTCAGGGAAGGGATCAGCCCCAGCATTTT. It yields the protein CASSSQGRDQPQHF.

The V and J genes are TRBV18 and TRBJ1-2; TRBD1 matches at 9 bases. The junction had 1 base not matched to a gene; V was cut back by 1 base and J by 7 bases. CDR1 is KGHSH and CDR2 is LQKENI in the germline V gene. The CDR3 is 13 residues long. In DNA, the CDR3 is TGTGCCAGCTCACCACAGGACAGGGGTGGCTACACCTTC. Translated, it gives CASSPQDRGGYTF.

The V call is TRBV11-1, the J call TRBJ2-7, with TRBD1 identical over 8 bases. Germline-derived CDR1 and CDR2 are SGHAT and FQDESV (reference sequence). This CDR3 contains 15 residues. Trimming removed 2 bases from V and 5 bases from J; junction bases left unmatched: 8. CDR3 sequence reads: CASSLIWQGANEQYF. CDR3 sequence (DNA): TGTGCCAGCAGCTTAATTTGGCAGGGGGCGAACGAGCAGTACTTC.

The chain is built from TRBV4-3 and TRBJ2-7; 8 bases map to TRBD2. Germline CDR1 is LGHNA and CDR2 is YSLEER. J lost 4 bases, V lost 4 bases, and 15 bases had no gene match. The CDR3 is 17 amino acids. CDR3 region: CASSREVREVSPYEQYF. For the CDR3, the DNA is TGCGCCAGCAGCCGTGAGGTGCGGGAGGTCTCACCTTACGAGCAGTACTTC.

A few counts support this clone. This chain links TRBV21-1 with TRBJ2-2; the table's D call, TRBD2, was not checked against the DNA. TRBV21-1 is listed as a pseudogene. CDR3 length equals 17 residues. The CDR3 bases are TGTGCCAGCAGCAAAGCGCCGGGACTAGCGTACACCGGGGAGCTGTTTTTT. Amino acid sequence: CASSKAPGLAYTGELFF.

The chain combines TRBV14 with TRBJ2-3; 8 positions match TRBD2. The CDR3 spans 16 residues. CDR1 SGHDN and CDR2 FVKESK come from the germline V gene. V was clipped by 3 bases and J by 2 bases; unmatched bases: 7. The CDR3, as DNA: TGTGCCAGCAGCCACGATAGCGGGGCTGTCACAGATACGCAGTATTTT. Translation: CASSHDSGAVTDTQYF.

The V call is TRBV3-1 (or the pseudogene TRBV3-2), the J call TRBJ2-4; 9 nucleotides line up with TRBD1. V was pared by 0 bases and J by 8 bases, with 11 bases of the junction left unmatched. Germline CDR1 reads LGHDT; CDR2 reads YNNKEL (reference sequence). CDR3 length: 17 amino acids. CDR3 coding DNA: TGTGCCAGCAGCCAAGATATTCCGGGACAGGGTGGAGACATTCAGTACTTC. It is translated as CASSQDIPGQGGDIQYF.

The sample holds a few counts of this clone. The rearrangement links TRBV10-3 to TRBJ2-7; D ambiguous. The CDR3 sequence is 11 residues long. Germline loops: CDR1 ENHRY, CDR2 SYGVKD. V lost 3 bases, J lost 3 bases, and 3 bases lay in between. CDR3 protein: CAISDYYEQYF. The CDR3 bases are TGTGCCATCAGTGATTACTACGAGCAGTACTTC.

The genes are TRBV6-2 or TRBV6-3 and TRBJ2-7; no firm D call. The CDR3 has 12 residues. CDR1 and CDR2 (germline): MNHEY, SVGEGT. V lost 3 bases, J lost 5 bases, and 8 bases lay in between. The CDR3 coding sequence is TGTGCCAGCAGTTATGAGTTCCACGAGCAGTACTTC. The encoded protein is CASSYEFHEQYF.

The rearrangement links TRBV7-8 to TRBJ2-3, with 9 nucleotides matching TRBD2. Germline V lookup: CDR1 SGHVS, CDR2 FQNEAQ. The ends lost 1 base at V and 4 bases at J; junction bases unmatched: 3. CDR3 length equals 15 residues. CDR3 DNA: TGTGCCAGCAGCTTAGGCACTAGCGGGCCAGATACGCAGTATTTT. As protein: CASSLGTSGPDTQYF.